The 21 T cell receptor beta chains presented below share a single source sample, sequenced in a study of T cell repertoires in cytomegalovirus infection. Using its own MiXCR run on the reads, TCRdb lists one record per CDR3 protein. Of more than 650,000 distinct CDR3 sequences listed, 35% to 45% are singletons. Sequencing used PBMCs. These TCRs come from a human donor in good health (CMV status not recorded). Some clones in this sample may be carry-over from other donors' samples.

The V call is TRBV6-5, the J call TRBJ2-3, with TRBD2 matching 7 bases. After removal of 10 bases from V and 0 bases from J, the junction contained 7 bases not matched to a gene. The V gene's germline CDR1 is MNHEY and CDR2 SVGAGI. The CDR3 runs to 14 residues. The CDR3 DNA sequence: TGTGCCACCTCCACTAGCGCGAGCACAGATACGCAGTATTTT. It yields the protein CATSTSASTDTQYF.

CDR3 amino acids: CASSLDGRGGGETQYF. CDR3 nucleotides: TGTGCCAGCAGCTTAGATGGGCGCGGCGGAGGGGAGACCCAGTACTTC. The chain uses TRBV11-2 and TRBJ2-5, with D tentatively TRBD2 (6 bases). This CDR3 contains 16 residues. Germline values: CDR1 SGHAT, CDR2 FQNNGV. V lost 0 bases and J lost 5, with 16 bases in between.

This clonotype was found a few times. The chain recombines TRBV27 with TRBJ1-1; no definite D call. The CDR3 has 14 amino acids. The germline CDR1 and CDR2 sequences are MNHEY and SMNVEV (reference sequence). V was cut by 3 bases and J by 4 bases, with 12 bases left in between. This CDR3 is CASSFRWGGTEAFF. The CDR3 DNA reads as TGTGCCAGCAGTTTCCGGTGGGGAGGCACTGAAGCTTTCTTT.

The chain joins TRBV25-1 to TRBJ2-7; TRBD2 matches 8 bases. The germline gives CDR1 MGHDK, CDR2 SYGVNS. The CDR3 runs to 14 residues. V gave up 1 base and J gave up 6 bases; unmatched junction bases: 5. CDR3 bases: TGTGCCAGCAGTGAATCGGGACTAGTCGGCGAGCAGTACTTC. It is translated as CASSESGLVGEQYF.

This clonotype was seen a few times. This chain links TRBV2 with TRBJ1-1, with 8 bases identical to TRBD1. CDR3 length equals 11 residues. The junction had 6 bases not matched to a gene; V was cut back by 6 bases and J by 12 bases. Germline V gene sequence: CDR1 SNHLY, CDR2 FYNNEI. This CDR3 is CASSFDRGTFF. CDR3 nucleotide sequence: TGTGCCAGCAGCTTTGACAGGGGCACTTTCTTT.

Worth noting for this clonotype: The missing conserved phenylalanine or tryptophan at the end of this CDR3 makes a read error likely. The chain uses TRBV12-3 or TRBV12-4 and TRBJ1-4, with D unresolved. With 8 bases removed from V and 0 bases from J, the gap between germline ends came to 19 bases. The CDR3 is 17 residues long. DNA of the CDR3: TGTGCCAGCGCGTCGGACCCGGAGTTCGCAACTAATGAAAAACTGTTTTTG. This codes for CASASDPEFATNEKLFL.

The chain employs TRBV20-1 and TRBJ1-2; unclear D gene. Trimming stripped 5 bases from V and 11 bases from J, with 15 bases between. Germline-derived CDR1 and CDR2 are DFQATT and SNEGSKA (reference sequence). CDR3 length equals 11 residues. CDR3 sequence: CSAWTDRGYTF. CDR3 nucleotides: TGCAGTGCTTGGACGGATAGAGGTTACACCTTC.

The chain recombines TRBV18 with TRBJ2-7; 9 nucleotides match TRBD1. Germline V gives CDR1 KGHSH, CDR2 LQKENI. The ends lost 3 bases at V and 1 base at J; junction bases unmatched: 7. This CDR3 region has 16 residues. The CDR3 bases are TGTGCCAGCTCACCCGAGGACAGGGGTTTTTCCTACGAGCAGTACTTC. Amino acid sequence: CASSPEDRGFSYEQYF.

This clonotype was seen a few times. CDR3: CASSSGGTATNEQFF. The CDR3 DNA reads TGTGCCAGCAGTTCAGGCGGGACAGCGACCAATGAGCAGTTCTTC. The rearrangement uses TRBV28 and TRBJ2-1, with D perhaps TRBD1 (7 bases). CDR1 and CDR2 from the germline V gene are MDHEN and SYDVKM. The CDR3 length is 15 residues. V was shortened by 4 bases and J by 6 bases, with 16 bases between the two germline ends.

The chain combines TRBV27 with TRBJ1-2; possible D gene TRBD1, 5 bases. The CDR3 spans 14 residues. Germline V gene lookup returns CDR1 MNHEY and CDR2 SMNVEV (reference sequence). V lost 1 base and J 6 bases, leaving 12 bases between the germline ends. This CDR3 reads CASSLLGQGDGYTF. CDR3 bases: TGTGCCAGCAGTTTATTAGGGCAGGGAGATGGCTACACCTTC.

The chain uses TRBV29-1 and TRBJ2-3; tentative D call: TRBD2 (5 bases). CDR1 and CDR2 (germline): SQVTM, ANQGSEA. This CDR3 region has 15 residues. V was shortened by 1 base and J by 4 bases, with 15 bases between the two germline ends. The CDR3 region has the DNA TGCAGCGTTGAAGCCGGGAAGGGCGGCCCAGATACGCAGTATTTT. It is translated as CSVEAGKGGPDTQYF.

The chain carries TRBV27 and TRBJ2-5; 10 bases match TRBD1. This CDR3 has 22 residues. J gave up 1 base and V 7 bases, and 27 bases lay outside the gene matches. CDR1 and CDR2 from the germline V gene are MNHEY and SMNVEV (reference sequence). The CDR3: CASTSLGTERQGANPSQETQYF. Here the CDR3 DNA reads TGTGCCAGCACCAGTTTGGGGACAGAAAGACAGGGGGCGAACCCTAGCCAAGAGACCCAGTACTTC.

This clonotype was observed a few times. CDR3 in amino acids: CASSRGVMETQYF. In DNA form, the CDR3 reads TGTGCCAGCAGCCGGGGGGTAATGGAGACCCAGTACTTC. This sequence joins TRBV7-3 and TRBJ2-5; the match to TRBD2 covers 7 bases. This CDR3 is 13 amino acids long. The germline gives CDR1 SGHTA, CDR2 FQGTGA. Trimming cost V 5 bases and J 5 bases; bases outside gene matches: 5.

This clonotype was found many times. The chain joins TRBV7-2 to TRBJ2-7; maybe TRBD2 (7 bases). With 6 bases removed from V and 6 bases from J, the gap between germline ends came to 18 bases. This CDR3 has 14 amino acids. Germline V gives CDR1 SGHTA, CDR2 FQGNSA. The CDR3 sequence is CASRRSPGGIEQYF. DNA of the CDR3: TGTGCCAGCAGGCGATCCCCGGGGGGCATCGAGCAGTACTTC.

CDR3 in amino acids: CASSLSVHYEQYF. In DNA form, the CDR3 reads TGTGCCAGCAGTCTCTCCGTACACTACGAGCAGTACTTC. V usage is TRBV6-2 or TRBV6-3 and J usage is TRBJ2-7; D remains unclear. Germline CDR1 is MNHEY and CDR2 is SVGEGT. This CDR3 has 13 residues. Trimming took 5 bases from V and 3 from J, leaving 11 bases between them.

The J gene is TRBJ1-1, the V gene TRBV7-2; TRBD1 might be the D (5 bases). The V gene's germline CDR1 is SGHTA and CDR2 FQGNSA. Trimming stripped 5 bases from V and 3 bases from J, with 19 bases between. CDR3 length: 16 amino acids. CDR3 DNA: TGTGCCAGCAGCCCGTGGGGGGTAGGACGAGACACTGAAGCTTTCTTT. This sequence encodes CASSPWGVGRDTEAFF.

This clonotype was recorded at least ten times. The chain links TRBV7-9 to TRBJ2-7; 7 positions match TRBD1. The CDR3 extends over 14 amino acids. The ends lost 1 base at V and 2 bases at J; junction bases unmatched: 2. Germline-derived CDR1 and CDR2 are SEHNR and FQNEAQ (reference sequence). CDR3 sequence reads: CASSLGTGTYEQYF. The CDR3 nucleotides are TGTGCCAGCAGCTTAGGGACAGGAACCTACGAGCAGTACTTC.

The chain couples TRBV5-6 to TRBJ1-1; the D is unclear. CDR3 size: 14 residues. Deletions cut 4 bases from V and 0 bases from J, with 10 bases between. Germline V gives CDR1 SGHDT, CDR2 YYEEEE. As DNA, the CDR3 is TGTGCCAGCAGCAAAGGGCGAGTGAACACTGAAGCTTTCTTT. Translation: CASSKGRVNTEAFF.

This clonotype was detected a few times. CDR3 loop: CASTSLPGNYGYTF. In DNA form, the CDR3 reads TGTGCCAGCACCTCATTACCCGGGAACTATGGCTACACCTTC. The chain carries TRBV6-1 and TRBJ1-2; D uncertain. Per the germline V gene, CDR1 is MNHNS and CDR2 is SASEGT. V was cut by 7 bases and J by 2 bases, with 14 bases left in between. The CDR3 consists of 14 residues.

The J gene is TRBJ1-1, the V gene TRBV7-3, with D possibly TRBD1 on 6 matching bases. V gave up 5 bases and J gave up 7 bases, with 17 bases separating them. CDR3 length equals 14 residues. In germline, CDR1 is SGHTA, CDR2 FQGTGA. The CDR3 DNA reads as TGTGCCAGCAGCCTGGGGGGCGGGAGCCTTGAAGCTTTCTTT. Amino acids: CASSLGGGSLEAFF. Combining the CDR3 with reference TRBV7-3 and TRBJ1-1 gives the whole variable domain GAGVSQTPSNKVTEKGKYVELRCDPISGHTALYWYRQSLGQGPEFLIYFQGTGAADDSGLPNDRFFAVRPEGSVSTLKIQRTERGDSAVYLCASSLGGGSLEAFFGQGTRLTVV.

Sample share makes this clonotype medium-sized (0.01 to 0.1%). The chain has TRBV6-4 and TRBJ2-3, with TRBD2 matching over 12 bases. The CDR3 contains 16 residues. Trimming removed 6 bases from V and 4 bases from J; junction bases left unmatched: 8. Looked up from germline, CDR1 is MRHNA and CDR2 is SNTAGT. The CDR3 sequence: CASSPALAGGPDTQYF. CDR3 nucleotide sequence: TGTGCCAGCAGCCCAGCCCTAGCGGGGGGGCCAGATACGCAGTATTTT.